The source of this T cell receptor (beta chain) is a study of cytomegalovirus exposure and HLA in healthy donors. This CDR3 region has 16 residues. Germline V CDR1 and CDR2: LNHNV, YYDKDF (reference sequence). Trimming at V came to 5 bases and at J to 0 bases, leaving 8 bases not matched to a gene. PCR was performed using 60 Vbeta and 13 Jbeta primers. Some clones are missing from TCRdb's copy, which holds only in-frame ones; the method was immunoSEQ multiplex PCR. Among about 82,000 clones listed, 65% to 80% were seen once. The chain combines TRBV15 with TRBJ2-3; 7 bases are shared with TRBD1. Sample: PBMCs. The receptor comes from a human donor in good health. This CDR3 is CATSLNRDSSTDTQYF. The CDR3, as DNA: TGTGCCACCAGCCTAAACAGGGACAGCAGCACAGATACGCAGTATTTT.